These T cell receptor beta chains were read from a single sample in a study of blood T cell repertoires in COVID-19. Using immunoSEQ multiplex PCR, the repertoire was profiled, and TCRdb retains in-frame clones only, with some absent. The data contain around 150,000 clones, around 82% of them singletons. Sequencing was performed on peripheral blood. These receptor sequences come from a woman aged 50 to 60 with acute or convalescent COVID-19. The conserved cysteine and the conserved F or W are not part of the CDR3 here. The order of the fields is V gene, J gene, CDR3 protein.

TRBV19	TRBJ1-5	ASSVQGANQPQH
TRBV4-2	TRBJ2-1	ASSQVDLAGFSYNEQF
TRBV18	TRBJ1-1	ASSPPVIRGGTEAF
TRBV7-9	TRBJ2-7	ASSRTPSYEQY
TRBV11-2	TRBJ1-2	ASSLRDRERPH
TRBV27	TRBJ1-1	ASRLGGWVTEAF
TRBV4-3	TRBJ1-1	ASSQLQGTGVNTEAF
TRBV11-2	TRBJ1-4	ATKSWGEGEKLF
TRBV5-1	TRBJ2-4	ASSPPGGGEVNIQY
TRBV5-1	TRBJ2-7	ASSLSTRSKY
TRBV27	TRBJ1-5	ASSSRLGNQPQH
TRBV27	TRBJ1-3	ASSRQGSAGNTIY
TRBV3-1/TRBV3-2	TRBJ1-2	ASSQTPGQILYLLYGYT
TRBV19	TRBJ1-1	ASSSNRSQGIMNTEAF
TRBV3-1/TRBV3-2	TRBJ1-6	ASSLGRRDSPLH
TRBV28	TRBJ1-6	ASGDKGRARNSPLH
TRBV19	TRBJ2-2	ASRTPAGGDTGELF
TRBV27	TRBJ1-5	ASSFGGLPPQPQH
TRBV5-1	TRBJ1-2	ASSLAAGPGGYT
TRBV11-3	TRBJ2-3	ASSPGTQGTDTQY
TRBV6-4	TRBJ2-3	ASEFSGTDTQY
TRBV2	TRBJ2-3	ASSPQVFTDTQY
TRBV28	TRBJ1-1	ASSFRGTEAF
TRBV7-3	TRBJ1-4	ASSFRDSLSPREKLF
TRBV5-4	TRBJ1-2	ASSLPFGQGINYGYT
TRBV6-1	TRBJ1-2	ASSEARRAGYT
TRBV6-1	TRBJ1-2	ASSDSGRAGGYT
TRBV30	TRBJ1-6	AWSLNSPLH
TRBV14	TRBJ1-6	ASSLWDRGYSPLH
TRBV19	TRBJ1-2	ASSIDHSLNYGYT
TRBV7-8	TRBJ1-4	ASSLAEVPINEKLF
TRBV5-1	TRBJ2-4	ASSLQGGGTKNIQY
TRBV6-5	TRBJ2-5	ASSYSKQTGRETQY
TRBV5-6	TRBJ1-1	ASSSGGWTEAF
TRBV2	TRBJ2-7	ASSEWLAGSTYEQY
TRBV7-9	TRBJ1-1	ASSLEGQGYSNTEAF
TRBV6-5	TRBJ2-7	ASRRSGQGQYEQY
TRBV25-1	TRBJ1-1	ASTAGAMNTEAF
TRBV6-5	TRBJ1-6	ASRIGQGVGSPLH
TRBV7-2	TRBJ1-1	ASIVGVPTEAF
TRBV5-8	TRBJ1-5	ASSYTGLGNQPQH
TRBV5-1	TRBJ2-7	ASSSGLAVAYEQY
TRBV3-1/TRBV3-2	TRBJ1-4	ASSQESVGRREKLF
TRBV10-3	TRBJ1-3	AISAGDSGNTIY
TRBV21-1	TRBJ2-5	ASSKGGQGLQETQY
TRBV11-2	TRBJ2-7	ASSNRDRAYEQY
TRBV5-5	TRBJ1-2	ASSPSGQGVFYGYT
TRBV6-6	TRBJ1-5	ASSTGTGGNQPQH
TRBV18	TRBJ1-4	ASSPQPVTGVTNEKLF
TRBV9	TRBJ2-7	ASSVGGELSYEQY